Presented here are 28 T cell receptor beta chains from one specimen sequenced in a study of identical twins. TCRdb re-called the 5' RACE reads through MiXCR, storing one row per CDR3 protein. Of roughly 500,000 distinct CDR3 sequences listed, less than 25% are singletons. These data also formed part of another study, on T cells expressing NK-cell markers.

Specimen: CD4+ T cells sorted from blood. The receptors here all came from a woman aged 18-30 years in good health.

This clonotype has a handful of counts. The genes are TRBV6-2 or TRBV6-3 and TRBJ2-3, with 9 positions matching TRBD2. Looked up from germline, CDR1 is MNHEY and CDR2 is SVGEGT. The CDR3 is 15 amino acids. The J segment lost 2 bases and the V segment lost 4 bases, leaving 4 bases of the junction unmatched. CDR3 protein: CASSSRLADTDTQYF. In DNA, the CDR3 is TGTGCCAGCAGTTCTCGACTAGCGGACACAGATACGCAGTATTTT.

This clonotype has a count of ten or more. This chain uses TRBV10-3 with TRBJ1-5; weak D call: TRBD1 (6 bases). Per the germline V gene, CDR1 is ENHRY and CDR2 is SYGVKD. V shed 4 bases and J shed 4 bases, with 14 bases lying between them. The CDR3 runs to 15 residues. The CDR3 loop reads CAISATGIPNQPQHF. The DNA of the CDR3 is TGTGCCATCAGTGCAACAGGGATTCCTAATCAGCCCCAGCATTTT.

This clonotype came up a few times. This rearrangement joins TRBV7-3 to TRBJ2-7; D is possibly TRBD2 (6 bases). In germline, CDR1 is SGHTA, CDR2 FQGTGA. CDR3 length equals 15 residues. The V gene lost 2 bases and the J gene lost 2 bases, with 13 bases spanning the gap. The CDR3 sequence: CASSLGAGSTYEQYF. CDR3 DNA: TGTGCCAGCAGCTTAGGGGCGGGATCAACCTACGAGCAGTACTTC.

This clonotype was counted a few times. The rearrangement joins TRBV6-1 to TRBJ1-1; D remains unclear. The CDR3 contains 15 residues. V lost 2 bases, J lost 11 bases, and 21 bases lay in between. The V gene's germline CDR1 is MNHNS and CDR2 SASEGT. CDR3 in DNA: TGTGCCAGCAGTGAACTTTGGGGTCAGAACTCCCGGGCTTTCTTT. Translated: CASSELWGQNSRAFF.

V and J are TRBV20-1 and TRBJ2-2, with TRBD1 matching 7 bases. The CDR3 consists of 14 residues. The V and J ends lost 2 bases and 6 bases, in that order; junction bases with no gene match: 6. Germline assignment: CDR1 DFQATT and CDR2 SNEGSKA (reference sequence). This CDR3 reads CSARTPQGAGELFF. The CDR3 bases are TGCAGTGCTAGAACCCCCCAGGGGGCCGGGGAGCTGTTTTTT.

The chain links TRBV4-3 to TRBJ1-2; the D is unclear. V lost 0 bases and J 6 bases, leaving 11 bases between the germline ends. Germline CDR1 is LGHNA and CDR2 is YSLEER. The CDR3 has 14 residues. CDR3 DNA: TGCGCCAGCAGCCAAGATCGTTGGGGAAATGGCTACACCTTC. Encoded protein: CASSQDRWGNGYTF.

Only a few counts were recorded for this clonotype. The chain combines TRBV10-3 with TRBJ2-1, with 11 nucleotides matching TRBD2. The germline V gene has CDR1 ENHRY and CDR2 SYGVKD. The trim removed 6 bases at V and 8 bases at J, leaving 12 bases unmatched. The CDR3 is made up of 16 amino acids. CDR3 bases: TGTGCCATCAGCCAAGTAGCGGGAGGGATCTGGGATGAGCAGTTCTTC. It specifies CAISQVAGGIWDEQFF.

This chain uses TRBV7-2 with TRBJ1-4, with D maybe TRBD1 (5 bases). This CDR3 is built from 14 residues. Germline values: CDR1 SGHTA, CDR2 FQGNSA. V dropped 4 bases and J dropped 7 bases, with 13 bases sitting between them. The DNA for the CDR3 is TGTGCCAGCAGCTACCAGGGAATGCCTGAAAAACTGTTTTTT. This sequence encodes CASSYQGMPEKLFF. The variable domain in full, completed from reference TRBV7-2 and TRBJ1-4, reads GAGVSQSPSNKVTEKGKDVELRCDPISGHTALYWYRQSLGQGLEFLIYFQGNSAPDKSGLPSDRFSAERTGGSVSTLTIQRTQQEDSAVYLCASSYQGMPEKLFFGSGTQLSVL.

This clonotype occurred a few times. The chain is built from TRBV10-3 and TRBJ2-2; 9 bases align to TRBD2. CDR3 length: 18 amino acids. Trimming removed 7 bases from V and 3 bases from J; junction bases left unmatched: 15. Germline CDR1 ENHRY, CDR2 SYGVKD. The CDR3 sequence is CAIKGRPVVAGDTGELFF. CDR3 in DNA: TGTGCCATCAAGGGCCGGCCGGTAGTAGCGGGAGACACCGGGGAGCTGTTTTTT.

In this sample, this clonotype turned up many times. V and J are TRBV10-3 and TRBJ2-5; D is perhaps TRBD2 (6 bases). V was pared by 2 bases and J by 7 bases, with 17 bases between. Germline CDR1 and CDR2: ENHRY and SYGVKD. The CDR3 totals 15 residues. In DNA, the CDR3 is TGTGCCATCAGTGAGCCTTACCGATCGGAGGGGACCCAGTACTTC. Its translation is CAISEPYRSEGTQYF.

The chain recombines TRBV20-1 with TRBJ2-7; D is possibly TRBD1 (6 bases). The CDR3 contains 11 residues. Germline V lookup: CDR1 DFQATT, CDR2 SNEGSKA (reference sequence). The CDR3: CSGQNSYEQYF. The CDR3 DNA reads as TGCTCCGGACAGAACTCCTACGAGCAGTACTTC.

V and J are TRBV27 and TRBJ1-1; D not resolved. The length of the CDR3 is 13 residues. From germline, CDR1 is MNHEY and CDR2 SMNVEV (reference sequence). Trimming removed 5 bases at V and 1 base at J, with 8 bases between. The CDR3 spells CASSAPRNTEAFF. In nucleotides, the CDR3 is TGTGCCAGCAGTGCCCCCCGGAACACTGAAGCTTTCTTT.

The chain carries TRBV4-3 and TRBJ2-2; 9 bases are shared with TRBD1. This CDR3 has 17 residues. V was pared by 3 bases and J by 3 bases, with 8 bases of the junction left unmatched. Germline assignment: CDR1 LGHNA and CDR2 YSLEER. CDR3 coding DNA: TGCGCCAGCAGCCATAAACAGGGGGCGCGGGACACCGGGGAGCTGTTTTTT. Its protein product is CASSHKQGARDTGELFF.

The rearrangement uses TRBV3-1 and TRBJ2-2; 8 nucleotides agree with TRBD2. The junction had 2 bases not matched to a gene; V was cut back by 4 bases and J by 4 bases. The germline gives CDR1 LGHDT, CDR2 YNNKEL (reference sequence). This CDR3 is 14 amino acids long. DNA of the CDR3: TGTGCCAGCAGCCCGGGACTAGGCACCGGGGAGCTGTTTTTT. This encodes CASSPGLGTGELFF.

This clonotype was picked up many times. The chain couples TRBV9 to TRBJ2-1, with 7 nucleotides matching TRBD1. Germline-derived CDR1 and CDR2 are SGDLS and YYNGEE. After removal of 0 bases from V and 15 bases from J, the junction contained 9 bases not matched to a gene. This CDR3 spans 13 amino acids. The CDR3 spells CASSVEHRGPTFF. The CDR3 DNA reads TGTGCCAGCAGCGTAGAACACAGGGGTCCGACGTTCTTC.

CDR3 DNA: TGTGCCAGCAGCTACGATCACAGGGGGGACTATGGCTACACCTTC. It codes for CASSYDHRGDYGYTF. The chain combines TRBV6-5 with TRBJ1-2, with 8 bases identical to TRBD1. The CDR3 is made up of 15 amino acids. Germline values: CDR1 MNHEY, CDR2 SVGAGI. With V trimmed by 6 bases and J by 3 bases, 9 bases remained unmatched.

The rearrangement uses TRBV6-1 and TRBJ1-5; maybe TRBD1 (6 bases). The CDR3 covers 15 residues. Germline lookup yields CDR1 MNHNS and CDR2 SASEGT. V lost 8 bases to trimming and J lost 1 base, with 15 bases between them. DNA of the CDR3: TGTGCCAGCGGGCCGGGGGCTGGAAGCAATCAGCCCCAGCATTTT. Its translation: CASGPGAGSNQPQHF.

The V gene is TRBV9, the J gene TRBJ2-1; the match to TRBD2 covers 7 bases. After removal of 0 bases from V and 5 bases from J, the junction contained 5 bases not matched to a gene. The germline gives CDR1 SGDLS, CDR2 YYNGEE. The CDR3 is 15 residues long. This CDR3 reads CASSVDPSGNNEQFF. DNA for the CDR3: TGTGCCAGCAGCGTAGATCCTAGCGGAAACAATGAGCAGTTCTTC.

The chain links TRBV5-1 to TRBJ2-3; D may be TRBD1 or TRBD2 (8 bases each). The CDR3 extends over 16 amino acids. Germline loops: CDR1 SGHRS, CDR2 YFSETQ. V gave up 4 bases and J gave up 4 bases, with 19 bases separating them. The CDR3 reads CASSPAGGQVPDTQYF. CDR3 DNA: TGCGCCAGCAGCCCCGCGGGGGGACAGGTGCCAGATACGCAGTATTTT. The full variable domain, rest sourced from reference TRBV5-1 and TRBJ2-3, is KAGVTQTPRYLIKTRGQQVTLSCSPISGHRSVSWYQQTPGQGLQFLFEYFSETQRNKGNFPGRFSGRQFSNSRSEMNVSTLELGDSALYLCASSPAGGQVPDTQYFGPGTRLTVL.

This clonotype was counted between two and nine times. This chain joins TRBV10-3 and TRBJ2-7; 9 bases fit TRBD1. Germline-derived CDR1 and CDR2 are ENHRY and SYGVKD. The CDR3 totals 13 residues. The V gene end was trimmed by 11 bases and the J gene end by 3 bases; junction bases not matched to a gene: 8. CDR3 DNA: TGTGCCTCCAGGGGACAGGGCTTCTACGAGCAGTACTTC. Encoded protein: CASRGQGFYEQYF.

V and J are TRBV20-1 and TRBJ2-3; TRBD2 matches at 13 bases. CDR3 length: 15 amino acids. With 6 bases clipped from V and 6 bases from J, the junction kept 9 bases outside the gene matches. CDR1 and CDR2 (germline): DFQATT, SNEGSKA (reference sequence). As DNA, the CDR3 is TGCAGTGCGACGGGACTAGCGGGGCCGGGGGATACGCAGTATTTT. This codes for CSATGLAGPGDTQYF.

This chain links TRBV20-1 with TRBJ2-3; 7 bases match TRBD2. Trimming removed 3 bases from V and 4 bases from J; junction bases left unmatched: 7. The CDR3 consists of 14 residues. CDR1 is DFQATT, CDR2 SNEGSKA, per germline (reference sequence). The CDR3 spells CSASGGRVADTQYF. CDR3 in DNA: TGCAGTGCTAGTGGCGGGAGAGTGGCAGATACGCAGTATTTT.

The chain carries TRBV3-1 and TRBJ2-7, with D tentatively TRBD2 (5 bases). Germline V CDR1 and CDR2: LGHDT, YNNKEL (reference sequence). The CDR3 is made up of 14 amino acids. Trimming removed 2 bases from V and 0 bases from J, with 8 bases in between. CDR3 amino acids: CASSQIGSSYEQYF. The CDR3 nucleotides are TGTGCCAGCAGCCAAATAGGGAGCTCCTACGAGCAGTACTTC.

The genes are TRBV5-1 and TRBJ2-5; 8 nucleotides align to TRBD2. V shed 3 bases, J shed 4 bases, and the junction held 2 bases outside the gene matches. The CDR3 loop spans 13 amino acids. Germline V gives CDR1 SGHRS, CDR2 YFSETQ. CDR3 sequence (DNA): TGCGCCAGCAGCTCGGCGGGGGGAGAGACCCAGTACTTC. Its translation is CASSSAGGETQYF.

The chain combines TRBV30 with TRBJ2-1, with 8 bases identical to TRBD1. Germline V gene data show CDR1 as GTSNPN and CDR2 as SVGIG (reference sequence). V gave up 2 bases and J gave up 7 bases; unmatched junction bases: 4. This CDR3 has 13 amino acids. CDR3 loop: CAWSSTGGNEQFF. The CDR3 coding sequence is TGTGCCTGGAGTTCCACAGGGGGGAATGAGCAGTTCTTC.

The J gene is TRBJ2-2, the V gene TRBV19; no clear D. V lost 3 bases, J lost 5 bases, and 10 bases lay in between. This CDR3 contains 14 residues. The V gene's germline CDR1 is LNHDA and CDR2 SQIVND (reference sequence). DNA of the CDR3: TGTGCCAGTAGTATGTTCATGGGAACCGGGGAGCTGTTTTTT. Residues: CASSMFMGTGELFF.

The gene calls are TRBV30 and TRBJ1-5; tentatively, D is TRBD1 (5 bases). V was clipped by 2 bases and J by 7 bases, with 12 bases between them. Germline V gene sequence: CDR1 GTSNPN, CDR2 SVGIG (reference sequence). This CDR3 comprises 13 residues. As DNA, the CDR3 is TGTGCCTGGAGTCGCCAGGGAAACCAGCCCCAGCATTTT. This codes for CAWSRQGNQPQHF.

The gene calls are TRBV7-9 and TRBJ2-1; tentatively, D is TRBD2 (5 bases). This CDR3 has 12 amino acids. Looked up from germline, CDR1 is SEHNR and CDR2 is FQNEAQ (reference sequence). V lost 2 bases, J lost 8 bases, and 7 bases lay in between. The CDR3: CASSLLEDEQFF. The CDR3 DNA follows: TGTGCCAGCAGCTTACTGGAGGATGAGCAGTTCTTC.